This TCR beta chain was documented in a study of blood T cells in healthy people across ages. Trimming stripped 2 bases from V and 6 bases from J, with 16 bases between. Germline CDR1 reads SEHNR; CDR2 reads FQNEAQ (reference sequence). The CDR3 sequence is 15 residues long. Healthy individuals of Caucasian origin from Russia, aged 6 to 90, served as donors. Extractions gave at least 6 micrograms of total RNA per sample. This clonotype occurred a few times. Then a second PCR, running about 6 to 12 cycles, was carried out with a sample-barcoded 5' primer and a J-beta primer mix. TCRdb re-called the 5' RACE reads through MiXCR, storing one row per CDR3 protein. The sample has over 950,000 distinct CDR3 sequences; 51% are singletons.

V and J are TRBV7-9 and TRBJ1-2; D not resolved. The clonotype was recovered from a woman aged 55-70 years in good health. The sequenced material came from blood. The CDR3 DNA is TGTGCCAGCAGCTTACGCCAGATTGGACTACATGGCTACACCTTC. Its protein product is CASSLRQIGLHGYTF.